Shown below are 2 T cell receptor beta chains from a single sample sequenced in a study of blood T cells in healthy people across ages (dated by TCRdb to between 2014 and 2017). Receptor libraries were prepared by 5' RACE. The sequencing machine was an Illumina HiSeq 2500. A second roughly 7 to 11 cycle PCR used a sample-barcoded 5' primer and a J-beta primer mix. Clones were called with MiXCR by TCRdb after fastp trimmed the public reads at Q25, and only in-frame beta chains were retained. Each record represents a unique CDR3 protein, reported with the most common genes and DNA among its rows. The sample profile shows hundreds of thousands of distinct CDR3 sequences; 44% of them were found once. Under 20% of the sample goes to the ten largest clones. The sequenced sample was blood. These receptors were taken from a man aged 60 to 75 in good health.

This clonotype has at least ten counts. This chain joins TRBV5-5 and TRBJ2-1, with D maybe TRBD2 (6 bases). V was trimmed by 0 bases and J by 0 bases, leaving 10 bases between them. Germline-derived CDR1 and CDR2 are SGHKS and YYEKEE (reference sequence). The CDR3 spans 16 residues. The CDR3 loop is CASSLVGGSSYNEQFF. The CDR3 DNA is TGTGCCAGCAGCTTGGTGGGGGGTAGCTCCTACAATGAGCAGTTCTTC.

As to this clonotype: An end of the junction differs from the germline gene, which may be a read error. The chain uses TRBV18 and TRBJ2-5; tentatively, D is TRBD1 (6 bases). This CDR3 comprises 14 residues. Germline V gene lookup returns CDR1 KGHSH and CDR2 LQKENI. DNA of the CDR3: TGTGCCGGCTCACCACAAGGGGGACAAGAGACCCAGTACTTC. Translating gives CAGSPQGGQETQYF.